Below are 19 T cell receptor beta chains sequenced from a single sample in a study of shared clonotypes between healthy human individuals. The assay was immunoSEQ multiplex PCR, and TCRdb's table has in-frame clones only and misses some. This sample has approximately 1.5 million clones; 98% occur once, and the top ten carry around 0.47%. Sequenced: naive CD4+ T cells sorted from blood. Subset specified: CD45RA+ positively selected. All receptors derive from a man in his thirties or forties in good health.

The rearrangement uses TRBV20-1 and TRBJ2-1, with D perhaps being TRBD1 or TRBD2 (5 bases each). V lost 8 bases, J lost 9 bases, and 14 bases lay in between. The CDR3 totals 11 residues. Germline V gene data show CDR1 as DFQATT and CDR2 as SNEGSKA (reference sequence). The CDR3 DNA reads TGCAGTAGGGCCCTCGGGACTGAGCAGTTCTTC. It is translated as CSRALGTEQFF.

The rearrangement links TRBV6-1 to TRBJ2-3, with D perhaps matching TRBD1 or TRBD2 (5 bases each). The CDR3 sequence is 13 residues long. V dropped 9 bases and J dropped 6 bases, with 16 bases sitting between them. Germline loops: CDR1 MNHNS, CDR2 SASEGT. DNA for the CDR3: TGTGCCAGTAACCGGGACGGCGACGATACGCAGTATTTT. This translates into CASNRDGDDTQYF.

The rearrangement links TRBV5-1 to TRBJ2-2, with 8 bases lining up with TRBD2. Trimming at V came to 1 base and at J to 1 base, leaving 3 bases not matched to a gene. Germline V lookup: CDR1 SGHRS, CDR2 YFSETQ. The CDR3 extends over 16 amino acids. The CDR3 is CASSLTGLENTGELFF. The DNA of the CDR3 is TGCGCCAGCAGCTTGACGGGACTAGAGAACACCGGGGAGCTGTTTTTT.

The chain employs TRBV7-6 and TRBJ2-7; 7 bases line up with TRBD1. The CDR3 is 14 amino acids. Germline V gene lookup returns CDR1 SGHVS and CDR2 FNYEAQ. V lost 4 bases to trimming and J lost 1 base; unmatched junction nucleotides: 4. CDR3 sequence: CASSWGQSSYEQYF. CDR3 nucleotide sequence: TGTGCCAGCAGCTGGGGACAGAGTTCCTACGAGCAGTACTTC.

The V gene is TRBV7-3, the J gene TRBJ2-2; unclear D gene. Trimming took 8 bases from V and 0 from J, leaving 10 bases between them. From germline, CDR1 is SGHTA and CDR2 FQGTGA. The CDR3 loop spans 14 amino acids. The CDR3 spells CASRRVSNTGELFF. CDR3 bases: TGTGCCAGCCGCAGAGTTTCGAACACCGGGGAGCTGTTTTTT.

The rearrangement links TRBV7-6 to TRBJ2-5; 7 nucleotides align to TRBD1. Germline-derived CDR1 and CDR2 are SGHVS and FNYEAQ. The CDR3 extends over 16 amino acids. The ends lost 7 bases at V and 5 bases at J; junction bases unmatched: 16. As DNA, the CDR3 is TGTGCCAGCAATTTGGACAGGTACCTAAACACGGAGACCCAGTACTTC. Translation gives CASNLDRYLNTETQYF.

This chain links TRBV18 with TRBJ2-2; D possibly uses TRBD1 or TRBD2 (5 bases each). CDR3 length: 16 residues. The V end was cut by 0 bases, the J end by 6 bases, with 14 bases between. The germline V gene encodes CDR1 KGHSH and CDR2 LQKENI. CDR3 sequence (DNA): TGTGCCAGCTCACCACCACGGGGCGGACCTGCCGGGGAGCTGTTTTTT. Translation: CASSPPRGGPAGELFF.

CDR3 loop: CASSRGPINTDTQYF. The CDR3 bases are TGTGCCAGCAGTCGCGGGCCGATCAACACAGATACGCAGTATTTT. V usage is TRBV7-9 and J usage is TRBJ2-3, with D perhaps TRBD2 (5 bases). Deletions cut 6 bases from V and 2 bases from J, with 15 bases between. Germline V gene data show CDR1 as SEHNR and CDR2 as FQNEAQ (reference sequence). The CDR3 contains 15 residues.

The chain uses TRBV5-1 and TRBJ2-1; 12 bases align to TRBD1. The CDR3 extends over 15 amino acids. V lost 4 bases, J lost 5 bases, and 4 bases stayed unmatched. Germline-derived CDR1 and CDR2 are SGHRS and YFSETQ. The CDR3 protein is CASSQGQGAHNEQFF. The CDR3 region has the DNA TGCGCCAGCAGCCAGGGACAGGGGGCACACAATGAGCAGTTCTTC.

The rearrangement joins TRBV9 to TRBJ2-5; D tentatively reads TRBD1 or TRBD2 (5 bases each). The V end lost 1 base, the J end lost 3 bases, and 13 bases lay between the germline ends. CDR1 and CDR2 (germline): SGDLS, YYNGEE. The CDR3 extends over 15 amino acids. The CDR3 DNA follows: TGTGCCAGCAGCGTATCCGGGACCCCGGAAGAGACCCAGTACTTC. This translates into CASSVSGTPEETQYF.

The chain uses TRBV9 and TRBJ2-5; maybe TRBD2 (6 bases). The CDR3 covers 15 residues. Germline V gives CDR1 SGDLS, CDR2 YYNGEE. V was cut by 8 bases and J by 2 bases, with 19 bases left in between. The CDR3 sequence: CARSSLGSLQETQYF. CDR3 sequence (DNA): TGTGCCAGATCCTCCCTCGGGAGTCTTCAAGAGACCCAGTACTTC. Based on the CDR3 plus reference TRBV9 and TRBJ2-5, the full variable domain is DSGVTQTPKHLITATGQRVTLRCSPRSGDLSVYWYQQSLDQGLQFLIQYYNGEERAKGNILERFSAQQFPDLHSELNLSSLELGDSALYFCARSSLGSLQETQYFGPGTRLLVL.

The chain joins TRBV6-5 to TRBJ2-3, with TRBD2 identical over 7 bases. The V gene's germline CDR1 is MNHEY and CDR2 SVGAGI. This CDR3 is 12 amino acids long. V shed 8 bases, J shed 6 bases, and the junction held 5 bases outside the gene matches. The CDR3, as DNA: TGTGCCAGCGGCGGGAGTCAGGATACGCAGTATTTT. Amino acids: CASGGSQDTQYF.

V is TRBV29-1 and J is TRBJ2-1, with 7 bases matching TRBD1. The CDR3 contains 14 residues. From germline, CDR1 is SQVTM and CDR2 ANQGSEA. V dropped 7 bases and J dropped 0; count of bases not matched to a gene: 6. The CDR3 DNA is TGCAGCGGCAGACAGGGCAGCTCCTACAATGAGCAGTTCTTC. Translating it yields CSGRQGSSYNEQFF.

The CDR3 DNA sequence: TGTGCCAGCAGCGCCCTCCCGGGACAGGGGAACACTGAAGCTTTCTTT. This gives the protein CASSALPGQGNTEAFF. The gene calls are TRBV7-9 and TRBJ1-1; 9 bases match TRBD1. There are 16 residues in the CDR3. The trim removed 5 bases at V and 1 base at J, leaving 8 bases unmatched. Germline CDR1 reads SEHNR; CDR2 reads FQNEAQ (reference sequence). Filled out from reference TRBV7-9 and TRBJ1-1, the complete variable domain reads DTGVSQNPRHKITKRGQNVTFRCDPISEHNRLYWYRQTLGQGPEFLTYFQNEAQLEKSRLLSDRFSAERPKGSFSTLEIQRTEQGDSAMYLCASSALPGQGNTEAFFGQGTRLTVV.

The chain links TRBV2 to TRBJ2-2, with D possibly being TRBD1 or TRBD2 (5 bases each). This CDR3 contains 14 residues. From germline, CDR1 is SNHLY and CDR2 FYNNEI. V dropped 2 bases and J dropped 4 bases, with 8 bases sitting between them. The CDR3 reads CASSELRGTGELFF. The CDR3 coding sequence is TGTGCCAGCAGTGAACTGAGGGGCACCGGGGAGCTGTTTTTT.

This chain connects TRBV10-3 to TRBJ1-2; TRBD1 agrees at 7 bases. Per germline, CDR1 ENHRY and CDR2 SYGVKD. The CDR3 consists of 18 residues. Trimming cost V 8 bases and J 0 bases; bases outside gene matches: 18. This CDR3 is CAILTGHKGAATNYGYTF. DNA of the CDR3: TGTGCCATCCTTACAGGCCATAAGGGGGCGGCTACTAACTATGGCTACACCTTC.

The J gene is TRBJ2-1, the V gene TRBV7-9, with a weak D call TRBD2 (6 bases). V was cut by 5 bases and J by 9 bases, with 17 bases left in between. CDR1 and CDR2 from the germline V gene are SEHNR and FQNEAQ (reference sequence). CDR3 length: 14 residues. CDR3 sequence reads: CASSPVVEGSEQFF. The CDR3, as DNA: TGTGCCAGCAGCCCCGTGGTGGAGGGGAGTGAGCAGTTCTTC.

The chain uses TRBV18 and TRBJ2-5, with D perhaps being TRBD1 or TRBD2 (6 bases each). This CDR3 is 16 amino acids long. Trimming removed 5 bases at V and 1 base at J, with 17 bases between. CDR1 KGHSH and CDR2 LQKENI come from the germline V gene. CDR3: CASSRQVPGAQETQYF. The CDR3 DNA follows: TGTGCCAGCTCAAGACAGGTACCGGGGGCCCAAGAGACCCAGTACTTC.

This chain connects TRBV19 to TRBJ2-1; no clear D. Trimming removed 4 bases from V and 0 bases from J, with 10 bases in between. CDR1 is LNHDA and CDR2 is SQIVND in the germline V gene (reference sequence). The CDR3 runs to 15 residues. CDR3 sequence: CASSTTRHSYNEQFF. As DNA, the CDR3 is TGTGCCAGTAGTACTACGAGACACTCCTACAATGAGCAGTTCTTC.